This T cell receptor (beta chain) was documented in a study of T cells after yellow fever vaccination. Using its own MiXCR run on the 5' RACE reads, TCRdb lists one record per CDR3 protein. The data show about 350,000 distinct CDR3 sequences, around 8.1% seen once. This clonotype has more than one count but fewer than ten. The sample was PBMCs, taken approximately 47 days after the first yellow fever vaccination. This TCR derives from a young man who received the YFV17D yellow fever vaccine.

This CDR3 reads CASSPIRGHSQSSYNEQFF. The CDR3 nucleotides read TGCGCCAGCAGCCCAATCCGGGGCCACAGCCAGAGCTCCTACAATGAGCAGTTCTTC. The V call is TRBV4-1, the J call TRBJ2-1; TRBD1 or TRBD2 may be the D gene (5 bases each). V was shortened by 4 bases and J by 0 bases, with 22 bases between the two germline ends. The V gene's germline CDR1 is MGHRA and CDR2 YSYEKL. The CDR3 has 19 amino acids.